The 14 T cell receptor beta chains in this list originate from one sample, sequenced in a study of blood T cell repertoires in COVID-19. Sequencing used immunoSEQ multiplex PCR; TCRdb keeps in-frame clones, though not all of them. The sample comprises 300,000 to 400,000 clones, just over 85% of which are singletons, and about 4% rests with the top ten. The material sequenced was PBMCs or T cells enriched from blood (not recorded which). The receptors come from a woman between 35 and 50 years old with acute COVID-19.

V is TRBV6-5 and J is TRBJ1-1, with unresolved D. Trimming left V 6 bases short and J 0 bases short, with 14 bases between. This CDR3 has 15 amino acids. CDR1 is MNHEY, CDR2 SVGAGI, per germline. CDR3 region: CASSPARVMNTEAFF. CDR3 DNA: TGTGCCAGCAGCCCGGCACGGGTGATGAACACTGAAGCTTTCTTT.

This clone showed up just once. The rearrangement joins TRBV19 to TRBJ1-1; possible D gene TRBD1, 6 bases. The germline CDR1 and CDR2 sequences are LNHDA and SQIVND (reference sequence). The CDR3 runs 15 residues. Trimming removed 9 bases from V and 1 base from J, with 18 bases in between. The CDR3 bases are TGTGCCAGCAGAAACAGGGCGAACTCGAACACTGAAGCTTTCTTT. It yields the protein CASRNRANSNTEAFF.

This rearrangement joins TRBV7-2 to TRBJ1-6; D is perhaps TRBD1 (5 bases). The germline V gene has CDR1 SGHTA and CDR2 FQGNSA. V shed 5 bases and J shed 10 bases, with 18 bases lying between them. The CDR3 has 15 residues. The CDR3 loop reads CASSRDFGSMSPLHF. The DNA for the CDR3 is TGTGCCAGCAGCCGGGACTTCGGTTCGATGTCACCCCTCCACTTT.

J is TRBJ1-4 and V is TRBV28; 12 bases map to TRBD1. After removal of 6 bases from V and 5 bases from J, the junction contained 10 bases not matched to a gene. CDR1 is MDHEN and CDR2 is SYDVKM in the germline V gene. This CDR3 has 17 residues. DNA for the CDR3: TGTGCCAGCAGGCCTGCCGGGACAGGGGGCGCAAATGAAAAACTGTTTTTT. This sequence encodes CASRPAGTGGANEKLFF.

The J gene is TRBJ2-5, the V gene TRBV6-5, with 8 bases that match TRBD1. Germline lookup yields CDR1 MNHEY and CDR2 SVGAGI. CDR3 length: 13 amino acids. The V and J ends lost 6 bases and 2 bases, in that order; junction bases with no gene match: 2. The CDR3 region is CASRRTGQETQYF. DNA for the CDR3: TGTGCCAGCAGAAGGACAGGGCAAGAGACCCAGTACTTC.

This chain connects TRBV29-1 to TRBJ1-2, with 8 bases lining up with TRBD1. V shed 3 bases and J 7 bases; nucleotides not matched to a gene: 13. From germline, CDR1 is SQVTM and CDR2 ANQGSEA. The CDR3 spans 15 residues. The CDR3 nucleotides read TGCAGCGTTGATCGTCAGGGGGACAGGAGGGGTGGCTACACCTTC. Translating gives CSVDRQGDRRGGYTF.

The V call is TRBV19, the J call TRBJ2-2, with D unresolved. The germline CDR1 and CDR2 sequences are LNHDA and SQIVND (reference sequence). The V and J ends lost 6 bases and 4 bases respectively, with 9 bases between them. This CDR3 comprises 13 residues. CDR3 nucleotide sequence: TGTGCCAGTAGGGGTCGCGGCACCGGGGAGCTGTTTTTT. It yields the protein CASRGRGTGELFF.

The chain recombines TRBV10-3 with TRBJ2-2, with D tentatively TRBD1 (6 bases). Germline loops: CDR1 ENHRY, CDR2 SYGVKD. The CDR3 length is 14 residues. V lost 4 bases and J 6 bases, leaving 12 bases between the germline ends. DNA of the CDR3: TGTGCCATCAGTGCAACAGGGCAGTCCGGGGAGCTGTTTTTT. Its translation: CAISATGQSGELFF.

The rearrangement links TRBV2 to TRBJ2-3; no clear D. Deletions cut 7 bases from V and 3 bases from J, with 11 bases between. Germline V gene sequence: CDR1 SNHLY, CDR2 FYNNEI. The CDR3 covers 13 residues. The CDR3 DNA reads TGTGCCAGCAATGTATGGCCAACAGATACGCAGTATTTT. Translated: CASNVWPTDTQYF.

The J gene is TRBJ2-3, the V gene TRBV5-5; D gene unclear. The V end lost 0 bases, the J end lost 3 bases, and 20 bases lay between the germline ends. CDR1 and CDR2 from the germline V gene are SGHKS and YYEKEE (reference sequence). CDR3 size: 18 residues. CDR3 DNA sequence: TGTGCCAGCAGCTTGGGTCTGGCAGGCTCTTTTAGTACAGATACGCAGTATTTT. Its protein product is CASSLGLAGSFSTDTQYF. The full variable domain, with the rest looked up from reference TRBV5-5 and TRBJ2-3, is DAGVTQSPTHLIKTRGQQVTLRCSPISGHKSVSWYQQVLGQGPQFIFQYYEKEERGRGNFPDRFSARQFPNYSSELNVNALLLGDSALYLCASSLGLAGSFSTDTQYFGPGTRLTVL.

The rearrangement links TRBV6-2 or TRBV6-3 to TRBJ2-7; D gene unclear. This CDR3 has 13 amino acids. CDR1 and CDR2 from the germline V gene are MNHEY and SVGEGT. V lost 5 bases to trimming and J lost 4 bases, with 12 bases between them. CDR3 in DNA: TGTGCCAGCAGTAAGGAGCTAGAGTACGAGCAGTACTTC. This encodes CASSKELEYEQYF.

J is TRBJ2-7 and V is TRBV28; 7 nucleotides agree with TRBD1. Looked up from germline, CDR1 is MDHEN and CDR2 is SYDVKM. The CDR3 totals 15 residues. J gave up 5 bases and V 10 bases, and 17 bases lay outside the gene matches. CDR3 loop: CATTGARASSHEQYF. The DNA of the CDR3 is TGTGCCACCACAGGGGCCAGGGCCTCTTCGCACGAGCAGTACTTC.

This clone appeared once. The chain recombines TRBV9 with TRBJ2-1; 11 positions agree with TRBD2. Germline V gene lookup returns CDR1 SGDLS and CDR2 YYNGEE. This CDR3 region has 16 residues. V shed 0 bases and J 9 bases; nucleotides not matched to a gene: 8. The DNA for the CDR3 is TGTGCCAGCAGCGTAGGGGTAGCGGGAGGGCCTGGTGAGCAGTTCTTC. Its translation: CASSVGVAGGPGEQFF.

The CDR3 DNA sequence: TGTGCCAGCAGCGTAGATCTGGGGGCGCGTGGCTACACCTTC. This codes for CASSVDLGARGYTF. V is TRBV9 and J is TRBJ1-2; D might be TRBD1 (6 bases). Germline assignment: CDR1 SGDLS and CDR2 YYNGEE. The CDR3 totals 14 residues. V lost 0 bases to trimming and J lost 7 bases, with 13 bases between them. Filled out from reference TRBV9 and TRBJ1-2, the complete variable domain reads DSGVTQTPKHLITATGQRVTLRCSPRSGDLSVYWYQQSLDQGLQFLIQYYNGEERAKGNILERFSAQQFPDLHSELNLSSLELGDSALYFCASSVDLGARGYTFGSGTRLTVV.